A single sample is the source of the 30 T cell receptor beta chains below, sequenced in a study of blood T cell repertoires in COVID-19 (dated by TCRdb to 2018 to 2021). Library method: the immunoSEQ multiplex PCR assay. In TCRdb, the immuneACCESS table is reduced to in-frame sequences with V and J assigned. These tables do not hold every clone; where another copy was compared, an unresolved V gene accounts for under half, and the others remain unexplained. This sample lists 300,000 or so clones; roughly 88% were detected once. Clones ranked in the top ten supply around 1.6% of the sample. Sequencing was done on a sample of peripheral blood. The receptors were gathered from a woman aged 50 to 60 with acute or convalescent COVID-19.

The gene calls are TRBV6-5 and TRBJ1-1, with no clear D. Looked up from germline, CDR1 is MNHEY and CDR2 is SVGAGI. The germline V and J ends were trimmed by 8 bases and 5 bases, with 9 bases remaining between them. This CDR3 has 11 amino acids. DNA of the CDR3: TGTGCCAGCGGGCCGATAACTGAAGCTTTCTTT. Protein: CASGPITEAFF.

The chain uses TRBV6-6 and TRBJ2-7, with D maybe TRBD1 (6 bases). Germline assignment: CDR1 MNHNY and CDR2 SVGAGI (reference sequence). The CDR3 length is 14 residues. V dropped 2 bases and J dropped 4 bases, with 12 bases sitting between them. The DNA of the CDR3 is TGTGCCAGCAGTTACCTCGGACAGCTGTACGAGCAGTACTTC. Translated: CASSYLGQLYEQYF.

The genes are TRBV28 and TRBJ1-5; D is undetermined. CDR3 length: 15 amino acids. V was cut by 7 bases and J by 5 bases, with 18 bases left in between. The germline CDR1 and CDR2 sequences are MDHEN and SYDVKM. The CDR3, as DNA: TGTGCCAGCACTGAGATCAGGATCATAGATCAGCCCCAGCATTTT. This encodes CASTEIRIIDQPQHF.

A single count supports this clone. The chain couples TRBV4-1 to TRBJ2-7; TRBD1 is a possible D gene (6 bases). This CDR3 is 15 amino acids long. V lost 5 bases and J lost 4, with 18 bases in between. Germline CDR1 is MGHRA and CDR2 is YSYEKL. The CDR3 DNA sequence: TGCGCCAGCAGCTTTCGGTCACAGGGCGCGTACGAGCAGTACTTC. Translation: CASSFRSQGAYEQYF.

This chain uses TRBV18 with TRBJ2-1; 10 positions match TRBD1. Germline CDR1 reads KGHSH; CDR2 reads LQKENI. This CDR3 contains 14 residues. V lost 3 bases and J lost 9; bases outside the gene matches: 5. This CDR3 is CASSPRQGAGEQFF. In nucleotides, the CDR3 is TGTGCCAGCTCACCTCGACAGGGGGCGGGTGAGCAGTTCTTC.

This chain joins TRBV7-6 and TRBJ2-7, with 7 bases fitting TRBD2. The germline gives CDR1 SGHVS, CDR2 FNYEAQ. V trimming: 0 bases; J trimming: 7 bases; junction bases outside the gene matches: 9. The CDR3 has 15 residues. The CDR3 nucleotides read TGTGCCAGCAGCTTAGCGCACGCGGGAGCCGGGGAGCAGTACTTC. Translated, it gives CASSLAHAGAGEQYF.

V usage is TRBV20-1 and J usage is TRBJ2-5; D perhaps matches TRBD2 (6 bases). CDR3 size: 11 residues. Germline CDR1 reads DFQATT; CDR2 reads SNEGSKA (reference sequence). Trimming pared 8 bases from V and 5 bases from J, leaving 12 bases between. CDR3 sequence reads: CSSGVEETQYF. CDR3 sequence (DNA): TGCAGTTCGGGAGTAGAGGAGACCCAGTACTTC.

The J gene is TRBJ2-4, the V gene TRBV18; TRBD2 is a possible D gene (7 bases). The CDR3 is 18 residues long. The V gene lost 0 bases and the J gene lost 1 base, with 16 bases spanning the gap. CDR1 and CDR2 from the germline V gene are KGHSH and LQKENI. CDR3 loop: CASSPPRGRRFAKNIQYF. The CDR3 DNA reads TGTGCCAGCTCACCACCGCGGGGGCGAAGGTTCGCCAAAAACATTCAGTACTTC.

The chain combines TRBV5-8 with TRBJ1-4; D unclear. The CDR3 contains 14 residues. Looked up from germline, CDR1 is SGHTS and CDR2 is YDEGEE. V lost 5 bases and J lost 4, with 12 bases in between. This CDR3 reads CASSSGAVNEKLFF. The CDR3 coding sequence is TGTGCCAGCAGTTCCGGTGCCGTTAATGAAAAACTGTTTTTT.

This chain joins TRBV30 and TRBJ2-1; TRBD1 aligns across 11 bases. The germline CDR1 and CDR2 sequences are GTSNPN and SVGIG (reference sequence). The CDR3 loop spans 13 amino acids. J was trimmed by 4 bases and V by 8 bases; bases with no gene match: 4. CDR3 region: CAGQGAPYNEQFF. The CDR3 bases are TGTGCCGGACAGGGGGCCCCTTACAATGAGCAGTTCTTC.

The table lists this clone with a count of one. V and J are TRBV29-1 and TRBJ1-1, with a tentative D call TRBD1 (6 bases). The germline CDR1 and CDR2 sequences are SQVTM and ANQGSEA. This CDR3 region has 11 residues. The CDR3: CSPRRTVEAFF. CDR3 bases: TGCAGTCCTCGGAGGACAGTTGAAGCTTTCTTT. Full variable domain (remainder filled in from reference TRBV29-1 and TRBJ1-1): SAVISQKPSRDICQRGTSLTIQCQVDSQVTMMFWYRQQPGQSLTLIATANQGSEATYESGFVIDKFPISRPNLTFSTLTVSNMSPEDSSIYLCSPRRTVEAFFGQGTRLTVV.

This chain uses TRBV18 with TRBJ2-7, with D perhaps TRBD1 (5 bases). V was pared by 2 bases and J by 3 bases, with 14 bases between. The CDR3 spans 15 residues. Germline V gene data show CDR1 as KGHSH and CDR2 as LQKENI. CDR3 nucleotides: TGTGCCAGCTCACCATTAGAGACAGCCAACTACGAGCAGTACTTC. Translated, it gives CASSPLETANYEQYF.

This chain links TRBV9 with TRBJ2-1; 7 bases are a match to TRBD2. The CDR3 runs to 16 residues. Germline lookup yields CDR1 SGDLS and CDR2 YYNGEE. J gave up 1 base and V 0 bases, and 4 bases lay outside the gene matches. The CDR3 loop reads CASSVGGGQSYNEQFF. CDR3 coding DNA: TGTGCCAGCAGCGTAGGCGGGGGTCAGTCCTACAATGAGCAGTTCTTC.

V is TRBV2 and J is TRBJ2-1; 8 bases match TRBD2. Germline values: CDR1 SNHLY, CDR2 FYNNEI. The CDR3 contains 14 residues. V lost 1 base and J lost 6; bases outside the gene matches: 2. CDR3: CASSEVGRANEQFF. The CDR3 nucleotides read TGTGCCAGCAGTGAAGTCGGGAGGGCCAATGAGCAGTTCTTC.

The rearrangement links TRBV24-1 to TRBJ2-3; possibly TRBD1 for D (7 bases). The germline CDR1 and CDR2 sequences are KGHDR and SFDVKD. The CDR3 extends over 18 amino acids. V was shortened by 0 bases and J by 3 bases, with 18 bases between the two germline ends. Here the CDR3 DNA reads TGTGCCACCAGTGATTTGGGGGCAGGGGGAGGCTTTACAGATACGCAGTATTTT. Protein product: CATSDLGAGGGFTDTQYF.

The chain employs TRBV10-3 and TRBJ2-7; 11 bases align to TRBD2. V lost 1 base, J lost 5 bases, and 4 bases stayed unmatched. There are 15 residues in the CDR3. Germline CDR1 and CDR2: ENHRY and SYGVKD. DNA of the CDR3: TGTGCCATCAGTGAGTTAGCGGGAGGGCCTGACGAGCAGTACTTC. This encodes CAISELAGGPDEQYF.

This chain joins TRBV7-3 and TRBJ2-2, with D tentatively TRBD2 (6 bases). The CDR3 has 14 residues. In germline, CDR1 is SGHTA, CDR2 FQGTGA. V lost 0 bases to trimming and J lost 5 bases, with 7 bases between them. CDR3 nucleotides: TGTGCCAGCAGCTTAACGGCGGGGACCGGGGAGCTGTTTTTT. It yields the protein CASSLTAGTGELFF.

V gene TRBV25-1 combines with J gene TRBJ2-3; tentatively, D is TRBD2 (6 bases). The CDR3 is 13 amino acids. CDR1 and CDR2 from the germline V gene are MGHDK and SYGVNS. The V and J ends lost 3 bases and 6 bases respectively, with 10 bases between them. The CDR3 region has the DNA TGTGCCAGCAGTGAGGGGAGGCGGGATACGCAGTATTTT. Protein: CASSEGRRDTQYF.

The rearrangement links TRBV27 to TRBJ1-4; possibly TRBD1 for D (6 bases). This CDR3 spans 17 amino acids. V shed 2 bases and J shed 7 bases, with 20 bases lying between them. Germline V gives CDR1 MNHEY, CDR2 SMNVEV (reference sequence). The CDR3 region has the DNA TGTGCCAGCAGTTTAAGGGTTTCGGCAGGGGCGGTTGAAAAACTGTTTTTT. Amino acids: CASSLRVSAGAVEKLFF.

The chain is built from TRBV11-2 and TRBJ2-3, with D possibly matching TRBD1 (6 bases). This CDR3 is built from 15 residues. V was cut by 6 bases and J by 5 bases, with 18 bases left in between. From germline, CDR1 is SGHAT and CDR2 FQNNGV. Here the CDR3 reads CASRVAGVPRDTQYF. The CDR3 DNA is TGTGCCAGCAGAGTCGCAGGGGTGCCCCGAGATACGCAGTATTTT.

The rearrangement links TRBV30 to TRBJ2-3; D gene ambiguous. The V end lost 0 bases, the J end lost 2 bases, and 9 bases lay between the germline ends. CDR3 size: 14 residues. Looked up from germline, CDR1 is GTSNPN and CDR2 is SVGIG (reference sequence). The CDR3 loop reads CAWSVDWATDTQYF. DNA of the CDR3: TGTGCCTGGAGTGTAGATTGGGCCACAGATACGCAGTATTTT.

The chain links TRBV18 to TRBJ2-7, with D perhaps matching TRBD1 (5 bases). This CDR3 has 13 amino acids. Trimming left V 4 bases short and J 2 bases short, with 9 bases between. CDR1 is KGHSH, CDR2 LQKENI, per germline. In DNA form, the CDR3 reads TGTGCCAGCTCACAACAGGCTACCTACGAGCAGTACTTC. Protein sequence: CASSQQATYEQYF. The full variable domain, its missing parts supplied by reference TRBV18 and TRBJ2-7, is NAGVMQNPRHLVRRRGQEARLRCSPMKGHSHVYWYRQLPEEGLKFMVYLQKENIIDESGMPKERFSAEFPKEGPSILRIQQVVRGDSAAYFCASSQQATYEQYFGPGTRLTVT.

The V gene is TRBV27, the J gene TRBJ1-1, with D possibly TRBD1 on 5 matching bases. The CDR3 extends over 13 amino acids. CDR1 and CDR2 (germline): MNHEY, SMNVEV (reference sequence). V was shortened by 7 bases and J by 5 bases, with 14 bases between the two germline ends. As DNA, the CDR3 is TGTGCCAGCATCTCCCGGGGGTGGACTGAAGCTTTCTTT. It translates to CASISRGWTEAFF.

The rearrangement joins TRBV28 to TRBJ1-1; 7 nucleotides line up with TRBD1. This CDR3 has 14 amino acids. With 3 bases clipped from V and 0 bases from J, the junction kept 1 base outside the gene matches. Germline V lookup: CDR1 MDHEN, CDR2 SYDVKM. CDR3 amino acids: CASSLGQLNTEAFF. The DNA for the CDR3 is TGTGCCAGCAGTTTGGGACAGCTGAACACTGAAGCTTTCTTT.

The V call is TRBV10-3, the J call TRBJ2-7; D is possibly TRBD1 (5 bases). V dropped 3 bases and J dropped 1 base, with 10 bases sitting between them. This CDR3 comprises 14 residues. CDR1 and CDR2 (germline): ENHRY, SYGVKD. CDR3 in amino acids: CAISDSAGSYEQYF. In DNA form, the CDR3 reads TGTGCCATCAGTGACTCGGCAGGGTCCTACGAGCAGTACTTC.

This clone was found a few times. The rearrangement joins TRBV6-2 or TRBV6-3 to TRBJ1-5, with TRBD1 as a possible D gene (5 bases). With 2 bases removed from V and 5 bases from J, the gap between germline ends came to 10 bases. Germline CDR1 reads MNHEY; CDR2 reads SVGEGT. The CDR3 covers 14 residues. Written as DNA, the CDR3 is TGTGCCAGCAGTTACGTAGGGGAATATCAGCCCCAGCATTTT. It yields the protein CASSYVGEYQPQHF.

The rearrangement uses TRBV7-2 and TRBJ2-6, with 11 nucleotides matching TRBD2. The CDR3 spans 19 residues. The germline V gene has CDR1 SGHTA and CDR2 FQGNSA. Trimming removed 6 bases from V and 2 bases from J; junction bases left unmatched: 12. The CDR3 DNA sequence: TGTGCCAGCAGTCTGGGGATCAGACTAGCGGGACCTGGGGCCAACGTCCTGACTTTC. Encoded protein: CASSLGIRLAGPGANVLTF. The variable domain in full, with the rest retrieved from reference TRBV7-2 and TRBJ2-6, is GAGVSQSPSNKVTEKGKDVELRCDPISGHTALYWYRQSLGQGLEFLIYFQGNSAPDKSGLPSDRFSAERTGGSVSTLTIQRTQQEDSAVYLCASSLGIRLAGPGANVLTFGAGSRLTVL.

This clone was detected only once. The chain couples TRBV19 to TRBJ2-1; D not certain. V was cut by 5 bases and J by 3 bases, with 11 bases left in between. Germline V gene data show CDR1 as LNHDA and CDR2 as SQIVND (reference sequence). CDR3 size: 14 residues. CDR3 sequence reads: CASSRGTIYNEQFF. For the CDR3, the DNA is TGTGCCAGTAGTCGCGGTACCATCTACAATGAGCAGTTCTTC.

This sequence joins TRBV4-3 and TRBJ2-3, with D possibly being TRBD1 (6 bases). This CDR3 comprises 14 residues. V lost 2 bases and J lost 1, with 7 bases in between. Germline V gives CDR1 LGHNA, CDR2 YSLEER. The CDR3 loop reads CASSQRTGTDTQYF. CDR3 DNA: TGCGCCAGCAGCCAACGGACAGGCACAGATACGCAGTATTTT.

The chain employs TRBV10-3 and TRBJ2-7; 7 bases align to TRBD1. The germline V gene encodes CDR1 ENHRY and CDR2 SYGVKD. The trim removed 10 bases at V and 0 bases at J, leaving 6 bases unmatched. This CDR3 is 13 amino acids long. CDR3 residues: CASYRGNSYEQYF. The CDR3 DNA reads TGTGCCAGCTACAGGGGCAACTCCTACGAGCAGTACTTC.